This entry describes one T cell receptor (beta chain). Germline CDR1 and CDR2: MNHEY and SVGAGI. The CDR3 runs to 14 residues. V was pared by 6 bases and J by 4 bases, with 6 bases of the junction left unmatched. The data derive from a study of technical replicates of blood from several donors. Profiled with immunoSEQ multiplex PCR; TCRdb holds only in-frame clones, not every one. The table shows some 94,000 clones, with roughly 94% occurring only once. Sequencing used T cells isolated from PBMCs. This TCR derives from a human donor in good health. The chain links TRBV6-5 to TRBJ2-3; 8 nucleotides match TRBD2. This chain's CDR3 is CASREGLASDTQYF. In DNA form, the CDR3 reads TGTGCCAGCAGAGAAGGACTAGCCTCAGATACGCAGTATTTT.